Following are 19 T cell receptor beta chains from one sample sequenced in a study of technical replicates of blood from a few donors. The assay was immunoSEQ multiplex PCR, and TCRdb's table has in-frame clones only and misses some. The repertoire holds 50,000 to 75,000 clones, approximately 92% seen once, with approximately 3.9% in the top ten. Source material: PBMCs. The source is a human donor in good health. Some clones in this sample may be carry-over from other donors' samples.

The V gene is TRBV4-3, the J gene TRBJ1-2; tentatively, D is TRBD1 (5 bases). The V end was cut by 0 bases, the J end by 4 bases, with 12 bases between. Germline V lookup: CDR1 LGHNA, CDR2 YSLEER. CDR3 length: 15 amino acids. This chain's CDR3 is CASSQDGRGRYGYTF. The CDR3 nucleotides read TGCGCCAGCAGCCAAGATGGGAGGGGCCGCTATGGCTACACCTTC.

This rearrangement joins TRBV7-6 to TRBJ1-1, with D possibly TRBD1 on 6 matching bases. There are 14 residues in the CDR3. From germline, CDR1 is SGHVS and CDR2 FNYEAQ. The ends were cut back, 5 bases at V and 5 bases at J, with 15 bases in the middle. The chain's CDR3 is CASSGTRGNTEAFF. The CDR3 DNA follows: TGTGCCAGCAGCGGGACAAGGGGGAATACTGAAGCTTTCTTT.

The chain is built from TRBV7-6 and TRBJ2-1; perhaps TRBD2 as D (5 bases). The CDR3 covers 18 residues. Germline-derived CDR1 and CDR2 are SGHVS and FNYEAQ. V was trimmed by 3 bases and J by 5 bases, leaving 23 bases between them. CDR3 loop: CASSFRFSELIRNNEQFF. The CDR3 nucleotides read TGTGCCAGCAGCTTTCGGTTTAGCGAGCTAATCAGGAACAATGAGCAGTTCTTC.

This rearrangement joins TRBV28 to TRBJ1-2; 7 bases match TRBD1. The CDR3 covers 13 residues. Per germline, CDR1 MDHEN and CDR2 SYDVKM. The junction had 6 bases not matched to a gene; V was cut back by 3 bases and J by 8 bases. In nucleotides, the CDR3 is TGTGCCAGCAGTTTGACAGGGTCGGGCGGCTACACCTTC. Its translation is CASSLTGSGGYTF.

In DNA form, the CDR3 reads TGTGCCAGCACCCTTCTCACAGGGGCTTACTATGGCTACACCTTC. As protein: CASTLLTGAYYGYTF. The chain joins TRBV5-8 to TRBJ1-2; 7 bases fit TRBD1. V gave up 6 bases and J gave up 3 bases; unmatched junction bases: 11. The length of the CDR3 is 15 residues. Germline assignment: CDR1 SGHTS and CDR2 YDEGEE.

The V and J genes are TRBV6-5 and TRBJ2-7; 15 bases are a match to TRBD2. The CDR3 is 15 amino acids. CDR1 is MNHEY and CDR2 is SVGAGI in the germline V gene. Trimming cost V 6 bases and J 7 bases; bases outside gene matches: 7. The DNA of the CDR3 is TGTGCCAGCAGCCCTCCGGGACTAGCGGGAGGAGAGCAGTACTTC. As protein: CASSPPGLAGGEQYF.

The gene calls are TRBV5-1 and TRBJ2-7; 9 nucleotides match TRBD1. CDR3 length: 13 residues. V was clipped by 4 bases and J by 7 bases; unmatched bases: 6. Germline CDR1 and CDR2: SGHRS and YFSETQ. The CDR3 DNA follows: TGCGCCAGCAGCCTAGGGACAGGGAAAGAGCAGTACTTC. It translates to CASSLGTGKEQYF.

As DNA, the CDR3 is TGTGCCAGCAGCCCCTCCGGGACTAGCGGGAGGAGTTGGCAGACCCAGTACTTC. Protein sequence: CASSPSGTSGRSWQTQYF. The rearrangement uses TRBV4-2 and TRBJ2-5; TRBD2 agrees at 15 bases. Germline V lookup: CDR1 LGHNA, CDR2 YNFKEQ. The CDR3 runs to 18 residues. V was clipped by 4 bases and J by 6 bases; unmatched bases: 12.

V is TRBV6-1 and J is TRBJ1-2; tentative D call: TRBD1 (5 bases). Deletions cut 4 bases from V and 4 bases from J, with 13 bases between. The CDR3 length is 14 residues. The germline V gene has CDR1 MNHNS and CDR2 SASEGT. CDR3 sequence: CASSVTVSGYGYTF. In nucleotides, the CDR3 is TGTGCCAGCAGTGTGACAGTCTCTGGCTATGGCTACACCTTC.

This chain joins TRBV2 and TRBJ1-5; 12 bases are shared with TRBD1. V trimming: 6 bases; J trimming: 3 bases; junction bases outside the gene matches: 3. The CDR3 is made up of 15 amino acids. Germline V lookup: CDR1 SNHLY, CDR2 FYNNEI. CDR3 nucleotide sequence: TGTGCCAGCAGCCGGGACAGGGGGCCCAATCAGCCCCAGCATTTT. Its protein is CASSRDRGPNQPQHF. The full variable domain, with the rest looked up from reference TRBV2 and TRBJ1-5, is EPEVTQTPSHQVTQMGQEVILRCVPISNHLYFYWYRQILGQKVEFLVSFYNNEISEKSEIFDDQFSVERPDGSNFTLKIRSTKLEDSAMYFCASSRDRGPNQPQHFGDGTRLSIL.

This sequence joins TRBV7-2 and TRBJ2-1; 9 nucleotides align to TRBD2. Germline V gives CDR1 SGHTA, CDR2 FQGNSA. The CDR3 loop spans 15 amino acids. The J segment lost 4 bases and the V segment lost 5 bases, leaving 6 bases of the junction unmatched. The CDR3 DNA is TGTGCCAGCAGCCGACTAGCGGACTTTTACAATGAGCAGTTCTTC. Translation: CASSRLADFYNEQFF.

This rearrangement joins TRBV4-3 to TRBJ2-2; a possible D gene is TRBD2 (5 bases). The CDR3 is 17 amino acids. Trimming cost V 2 bases and J 0 bases, with 13 bases left between them. Germline V gene sequence: CDR1 LGHNA, CDR2 YSLEER. This CDR3 reads CASSQHGRGTNTGELFF. The CDR3, as DNA: TGCGCCAGCAGCCAACATGGACGGGGAACGAACACCGGGGAGCTGTTTTTT.

The J gene is TRBJ1-5, the V gene TRBV5-1; D ambiguous. CDR1 and CDR2 from the germline V gene are SGHRS and YFSETQ. Trimming pared 4 bases from V and 7 bases from J, leaving 15 bases between. The CDR3 spans 14 residues. CDR3 residues: CASSRGPDEQPQHF. CDR3 coding DNA: TGCGCCAGCAGCCGGGGTCCGGACGAACAGCCCCAGCATTTT.

V usage is TRBV19 and J usage is TRBJ1-6; tentative D call: TRBD1 (5 bases). The CDR3 sequence is 15 residues long. V dropped 6 bases and J dropped 9 bases, with 18 bases sitting between them. Germline V gives CDR1 LNHDA, CDR2 SQIVND (reference sequence). CDR3 sequence: CASRRGPSFGSPLHF. CDR3 sequence (DNA): TGTGCCAGTAGAAGGGGCCCTTCCTTCGGTTCACCCCTCCACTTT.

The chain links TRBV20-1 to TRBJ1-1; unclear D gene. The CDR3 is 10 amino acids. CDR1 is DFQATT and CDR2 is SNEGSKA in the germline V gene (reference sequence). This chain's CDR3 is CSVLYTEAFF. The CDR3 DNA is TGCAGCGTACTGTACACTGAAGCTTTCTTT.

The chain joins TRBV10-3 to TRBJ2-5, with TRBD2 matching 10 bases. The length of the CDR3 is 15 residues. Unmatched junction bases numbered 6, after V lost 3 bases and J lost 5 bases. CDR1 is ENHRY and CDR2 is SYGVKD in the germline V gene. The chain's CDR3 is CAISDLAGEWETQYF. In nucleotides, the CDR3 is TGTGCCATCAGTGACCTAGCGGGAGAGTGGGAGACCCAGTACTTC.

The rearrangement links TRBV7-2 to TRBJ2-3; 8 nucleotides line up with TRBD2. With V trimmed by 1 base and J by 1 base, 4 bases remained unmatched. The CDR3 is made up of 16 amino acids. The germline V gene has CDR1 SGHTA and CDR2 FQGNSA. The CDR3 nucleotides read TGTGCCAGCAGCTTAGTGGCGGGAGGAGGCACAGATACGCAGTATTTT. This encodes CASSLVAGGGTDTQYF.

V gene TRBV7-2 combines with J gene TRBJ2-1; D gene ambiguous. Germline assignment: CDR1 SGHTA and CDR2 FQGNSA. CDR3 size: 12 residues. Trimming stripped 5 bases from V and 4 bases from J, with 6 bases between. The CDR3 DNA reads as TGTGCCAGCAGCCCCACATACAATGAGCAGTTCTTC. As protein: CASSPTYNEQFF.

The chain has TRBV5-6 and TRBJ2-2; 9 nucleotides line up with TRBD2. Germline V gives CDR1 SGHDT, CDR2 YYEEEE. This CDR3 comprises 16 residues. V was pared by 4 bases and J by 2 bases, with 6 bases of the junction left unmatched. DNA for the CDR3: TGTGCCAGCAGCCGAACGACTAGCGGTAACACCGGGGAGCTGTTTTTT. Its translation: CASSRTTSGNTGELFF.